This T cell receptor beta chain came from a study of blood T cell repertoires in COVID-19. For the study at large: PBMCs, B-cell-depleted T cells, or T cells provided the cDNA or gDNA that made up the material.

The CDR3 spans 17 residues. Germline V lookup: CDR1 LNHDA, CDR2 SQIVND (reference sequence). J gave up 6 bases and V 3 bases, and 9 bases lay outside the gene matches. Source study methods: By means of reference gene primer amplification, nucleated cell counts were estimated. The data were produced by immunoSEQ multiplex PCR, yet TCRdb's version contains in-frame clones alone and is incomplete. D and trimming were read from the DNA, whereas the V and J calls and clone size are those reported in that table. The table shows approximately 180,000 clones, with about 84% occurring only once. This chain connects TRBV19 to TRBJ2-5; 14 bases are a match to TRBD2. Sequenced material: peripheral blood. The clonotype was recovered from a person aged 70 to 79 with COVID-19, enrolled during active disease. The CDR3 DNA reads TGTGCCAGTAGTATTGGCGGGACTAGCGGGAGCACTAAGACCCAGTACTTC. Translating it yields CASSIGGTSGSTKTQYF.